This T cell receptor beta chain stems from a study of T cell responses to AZD1222 COVID-19 vaccine. Only in-frame clones appear in the TCRdb table, and some are missing; sequencing was by immunoSEQ multiplex PCR. The sample has around 180,000 clones, approximately 90% seen once; the top ten hold approximately 26%. In regard to this clone: What it recognizes is unknown.

The V segment lost 5 bases and the J segment 2 bases; nucleotides outside the gene matches: 7. The length of the CDR3 is 15 residues. From germline, CDR1 is MNHEY and CDR2 SMNVEV (reference sequence). Pooling was applied to second doses at about 4 or about 12 weeks. Overall study findings and caveats: Samples come after the peak T cell response, not at day 14. With dominance at 160-218 and 743-854, vaccine-associated CD4 TCRs spanned spike.

The receptor's source is an adult who received the AZD1222 COVID-19 vaccine. This sequence joins TRBV27 and TRBJ2-7, with 9 nucleotides matching TRBD2. This specimen was peripheral blood, taken 28 days after the second AZD1222 dose. CDR3 in DNA: TGTGCCAGCAGTCCGCGACTAGCGGCAACCTACGAGCAGTACTTC. This codes for CASSPRLAATYEQYF.